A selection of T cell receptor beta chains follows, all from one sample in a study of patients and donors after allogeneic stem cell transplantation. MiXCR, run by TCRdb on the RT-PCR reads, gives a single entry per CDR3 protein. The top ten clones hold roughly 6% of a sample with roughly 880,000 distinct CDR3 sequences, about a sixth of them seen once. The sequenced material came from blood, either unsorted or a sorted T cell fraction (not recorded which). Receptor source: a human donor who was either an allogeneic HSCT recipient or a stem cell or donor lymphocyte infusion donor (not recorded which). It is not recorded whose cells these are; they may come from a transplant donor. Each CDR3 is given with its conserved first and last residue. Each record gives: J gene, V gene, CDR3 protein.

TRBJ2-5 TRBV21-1 CASSSLPSGEKTQYF
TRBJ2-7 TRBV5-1 CASSFRDSSSYEQYF
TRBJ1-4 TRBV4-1 CASSQASLLFF
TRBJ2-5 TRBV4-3 CASSQDGGGRGETQYF
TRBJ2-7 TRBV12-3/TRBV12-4 CASRRQGLSYEQYF
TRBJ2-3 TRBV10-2 CASSDTTVSTDTQYF
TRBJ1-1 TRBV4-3 CASSQDWDAENTEAFF
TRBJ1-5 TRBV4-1 CASSRDVNQPQHF
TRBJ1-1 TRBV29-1 CSGDRTGVNEAFF
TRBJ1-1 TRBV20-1 CSARDYRTGIEAFF
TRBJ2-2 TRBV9 CASSVAGVTGELFF
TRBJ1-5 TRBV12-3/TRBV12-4 CASRPAQKNSNQPQHF
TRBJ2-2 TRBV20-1 CSTSPLNTGELFF
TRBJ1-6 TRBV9 CASSVGTGVKNSPLHF
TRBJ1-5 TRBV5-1 CASSLGGIRNQPQHF
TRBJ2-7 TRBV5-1 CASSQNRASGTYEQYF